The 32 T cell receptor beta chains listed next were all sequenced from one sample in a study of graft-versus-host responses after intestinal transplantation. Measured with immunoSEQ multiplex PCR; TCRdb has only the in-frame clones, and not every one. The sample lists about 41,000 clones, roughly 96% seen once, with 0.45% to 0.65% in the top ten. Their antigens are not known. The sample was unstimulated CD8+ T cells sorted from spleen or lymph node cells, taken before transplant. These receptors were collected from a human donor who was the organ donor for an intestinal transplant.

The chain links TRBV27 to TRBJ1-2, with D unresolved. Germline assignment: CDR1 MNHEY and CDR2 SMNVEV (reference sequence). This CDR3 spans 13 amino acids. V was shortened by 2 bases and J by 2 bases, with 6 bases between the two germline ends. The CDR3, as DNA: TGTGCCAGCAGTTTAAGTAGAAACTATGGCTACACCTTC. It translates to CASSLSRNYGYTF.

This chain links TRBV18 with TRBJ1-1, with D possibly matching TRBD1 (5 bases). CDR1 and CDR2 from the germline V gene are KGHSH and LQKENI. The V end was cut by 5 bases, the J end by 11 bases, with 12 bases between. CDR3 length: 11 amino acids. This CDR3 reads CASSEGMGAFF. The CDR3 DNA is TGTGCCAGCTCAGAGGGGATGGGGGCTTTCTTT.

This chain links TRBV27 with TRBJ2-2; possible D gene TRBD1, 5 bases. The CDR3 runs 14 residues. In germline, CDR1 is MNHEY, CDR2 SMNVEV (reference sequence). V lost 4 bases and J 3 bases, leaving 9 bases between the germline ends. The CDR3: CASSWGDYTGELFF. In nucleotides, the CDR3 is TGTGCCAGCAGTTGGGGCGACTACACCGGGGAGCTGTTTTTT.

This chain links TRBV7-6 with TRBJ2-1; D remains ambiguous. The CDR3 spans 12 residues. V was pared by 1 base and J by 5 bases, with 3 bases between. CDR1 is SGHVS and CDR2 is FNYEAQ in the germline V gene. CDR3 loop: CASSLGNNEQFF. Written as DNA, the CDR3 is TGTGCCAGCAGCTTAGGGAACAATGAGCAGTTCTTC.

This sequence joins TRBV4-1 and TRBJ2-7; maybe TRBD2 (6 bases). Germline V gives CDR1 MGHRA, CDR2 YSYEKL. Trimming removed 1 base from V and 1 base from J, with 20 bases in between. The CDR3 extends over 18 amino acids. This CDR3 reads CASSQVLLWGDQSYEQYF. DNA for the CDR3: TGCGCCAGCAGCCAAGTCCTTCTATGGGGGGACCAATCCTACGAGCAGTACTTC.

This chain links TRBV7-2 with TRBJ2-1; 14 bases agree with TRBD2. This CDR3 has 15 amino acids. The germline CDR1 and CDR2 sequences are SGHTA and FQGNSA. V lost 5 bases to trimming and J lost 6 bases; unmatched junction nucleotides: 3. For the CDR3, the DNA is TGTGCCAGCAGCCGGGGACTAGCGGGGGCCAATGAGCAGTTCTTC. Residues: CASSRGLAGANEQFF.

The chain combines TRBV4-3 with TRBJ2-5; TRBD1 is a possible D gene (6 bases). This CDR3 has 16 amino acids. Per the germline V gene, CDR1 is LGHNA and CDR2 is YSLEER. Between the trimmed V and J ends, which lost 0 bases and 5 bases, there was a span of 16 bases. This CDR3 reads CASSQEATGPWETQYF. Written as DNA, the CDR3 is TGCGCCAGCAGCCAAGAGGCCACAGGGCCTTGGGAGACCCAGTACTTC.

The V gene is TRBV11-2, the J gene TRBJ2-3, with D unresolved. Germline CDR1 SGHAT, CDR2 FQNNGV. V was shortened by 10 bases and J by 5 bases, with 13 bases between the two germline ends. CDR3 size: 12 residues. CDR3 nucleotide sequence: TGTGCCACCAATGGCCATGAAGATACGCAGTATTTT. It specifies CATNGHEDTQYF. Supplemented by reference TRBV11-2 and TRBJ2-3, the full variable domain reads EAGVAQSPRYKIIEKRQSVAFWCNPISGHATLYWYQQILGQGPKLLIQFQNNGVVDDSQLPKDRFSAERLKGVDSTLKIQPAKLEDSAVYLCATNGHEDTQYFGPGTRLTVL.

This clone came up once. For the CDR3, the DNA is TGTGCCAGCAGTTACTCTGGGGCCCCGGCCGGGGAGTTCTTC. It is translated as CASSYSGAPAGEFF. The rearrangement uses TRBV6-5 and TRBJ2-1, with D perhaps given as TRBD1 or TRBD2 (5 bases each). V gave up 0 bases and J gave up 14 bases, with 17 bases separating them. The germline V gene has CDR1 MNHEY and CDR2 SVGAGI. This CDR3 has 14 amino acids.

The rearrangement uses TRBV7-9 and TRBJ2-2; the D gene could be TRBD1 or TRBD2 (5 bases each). This CDR3 is 14 amino acids long. The germline gives CDR1 SEHNR, CDR2 FQNEAQ (reference sequence). V shed 6 bases and J shed 6 bases, with 14 bases lying between them. CDR3 sequence: CASRRTLGAGELFF. DNA for the CDR3: TGTGCCAGCAGACGAACATTGGGGGCCGGGGAGCTGTTTTTT.

This chain joins TRBV6-6 and TRBJ2-2; TRBD2 matches 7 bases. J gave up 5 bases and V 2 bases, and 5 bases lay outside the gene matches. The CDR3 consists of 15 residues. Per the germline V gene, CDR1 is MNHNY and CDR2 is SVGAGI (reference sequence). The CDR3: CASSYLLAETGELFF. The CDR3, as DNA: TGTGCCAGCAGTTACCTTCTAGCGGAGACCGGGGAGCTGTTTTTT.

The chain carries TRBV2 and TRBJ1-1; the match to TRBD1 covers 12 bases. V shed 3 bases, J shed 5 bases, and the junction held 7 bases outside the gene matches. The CDR3 is made up of 16 amino acids. CDR1 is SNHLY, CDR2 FYNNEI, per germline. The CDR3 nucleotides are TGTGCCAGCAGTGACGGGACAGGGGGCGCGTTAACTGAAGCTTTCTTT. Translation: CASSDGTGGALTEAFF. Supplemented by reference TRBV2 and TRBJ1-1, the full variable domain reads EPEVTQTPSHQVTQMGQEVILRCVPISNHLYFYWYRQILGQKVEFLVSFYNNEISEKSEIFDDQFSVERPDGSNFTLKIRSTKLEDSAMYFCASSDGTGGALTEAFFGQGTRLTVV.

V and J are TRBV11-1 and TRBJ1-2; maybe TRBD1 (5 bases). Trimming pared 3 bases from V and 4 bases from J, leaving 9 bases between. Germline values: CDR1 SGHAT, CDR2 FQDESV (reference sequence). CDR3 length: 13 amino acids. The CDR3 loop reads CASSFTGVYGYTF. The DNA of the CDR3 is TGTGCCAGCAGCTTCACAGGTGTCTATGGCTACACCTTC.

This clone was seen only once. V and J are TRBV30 and TRBJ1-4; D uncertain. Germline V gene lookup returns CDR1 GTSNPN and CDR2 SVGIG (reference sequence). V lost 1 base, J lost 0 bases, and 0 bases lay in between. The CDR3 consists of 12 residues. The CDR3 here is CAWSATNEKLFF. The CDR3 DNA sequence: TGTGCCTGGAGTGCAACTAATGAAAAACTGTTTTTT.

The gene calls are TRBV6-4 and TRBJ1-4, with a weak D call TRBD1 (5 bases). The V end lost 3 bases, the J end lost 0 bases, and 5 bases lay between the germline ends. Germline lookup yields CDR1 MRHNA and CDR2 SNTAGT. This CDR3 contains 14 residues. CDR3 amino acids: CASSEGATNEKLFF. The CDR3, as DNA: TGTGCCAGCAGTGAGGGGGCAACTAATGAAAAACTGTTTTTT.

V gene TRBV6-5 combines with J gene TRBJ1-6, with D tentatively TRBD1 (5 bases). CDR3 length: 15 residues. The germline CDR1 and CDR2 sequences are MNHEY and SVGAGI. V was trimmed by 6 bases and J by 7 bases, leaving 16 bases between them. CDR3 coding DNA: TGTGCCAGCAGGGGTTCAGGGCACAGGAATTCACCCCTCCACTTT. Its protein product is CASRGSGHRNSPLHF.

This sequence joins TRBV2 and TRBJ2-5; 9 bases align to TRBD2. The CDR3 is made up of 14 amino acids. J gave up 4 bases and V 3 bases, and 3 bases lay outside the gene matches. Germline loops: CDR1 SNHLY, CDR2 FYNNEI. The DNA of the CDR3 is TGTGCCAGCAGTGACTCTAGCGGGGTAGAGACCCAGTACTTC. It encodes CASSDSSGVETQYF.

This chain uses TRBV6-6 with TRBJ1-1; D is unresolved. There are 13 residues in the CDR3. Germline V gene data show CDR1 as MNHNY and CDR2 as SVGAGI (reference sequence). Trimming left V 7 bases short and J 3 bases short, with 12 bases between. The CDR3 DNA follows: TGTGCCAGCACTCTGGCCCCGGACACTGAAGCTTTCTTT. It encodes CASTLAPDTEAFF.

The CDR3 protein is CASREGRWDNEQFF. CDR3 nucleotide sequence: TGTGCCAGCAGAGAGGGACGGTGGGACAATGAGCAGTTCTTC. The rearrangement joins TRBV7-8 to TRBJ2-1, with D perhaps assigned TRBD1 or TRBD2 (5 bases each). Per germline, CDR1 SGHVS and CDR2 FQNEAQ. The V end lost 6 bases, the J end lost 5 bases, and 14 bases lay between the germline ends. The CDR3 runs to 14 residues.

The V gene is TRBV7-7, the J gene TRBJ2-5; perhaps D is TRBD1 or TRBD2 (6 bases each). This CDR3 spans 13 amino acids. Germline loops: CDR1 SSHAT, CDR2 FNYEAQ (reference sequence). CDR3 bases: TGTGCTAGTCCGGGGGCCCCTCAAGAGACCCAGTACTTC. Its protein is CASPGAPQETQYF.

This chain uses TRBV6-5 with TRBJ1-5; D uncertain. Germline CDR1 is MNHEY and CDR2 is SVGAGI. CDR3 length: 13 amino acids. Trimming removed 7 bases from V and 5 bases from J, with 12 bases in between. The CDR3 reads CASTMDRDQPQHF. CDR3 sequence (DNA): TGTGCCAGCACCATGGACCGCGATCAGCCCCAGCATTTT.

Worth noting for this clone: This specimen includes other DNA sequences encoding the same CDR3. This rearrangement joins TRBV30 to TRBJ1-6; D gene uncertain. Between the trimmed V and J ends, which lost 4 bases and 0 bases, there was a span of 10 bases. CDR1 and CDR2 (germline): GTSNPN, SVGIG (reference sequence). This CDR3 contains 15 residues. CDR3 sequence: CAWKTGSSYNSPLHF. The CDR3 nucleotides read TGTGCCTGGAAAACTGGGAGCTCCTATAATTCACCCCTCCACTTT.

The rearrangement joins TRBV6-1 to TRBJ2-5, with D unresolved. Germline CDR1 MNHNS, CDR2 SASEGT. The ends were cut back, 8 bases at V and 7 bases at J, with 11 bases in the middle. This CDR3 region has 11 residues. This CDR3 is CASGFPVTQYF. In DNA, the CDR3 is TGTGCCAGCGGGTTCCCTGTGACCCAGTACTTC.

The chain joins TRBV25-1 to TRBJ1-1; 9 bases are shared with TRBD1. V lost 6 bases to trimming and J lost 4 bases; unmatched junction nucleotides: 9. The CDR3 is made up of 15 amino acids. Germline V gives CDR1 MGHDK, CDR2 SYGVNS. The CDR3 nucleotides read TGTGCCAGCAGGCCACAGGGGGCGATAAGCACTGAAGCTTTCTTT. Residues: CASRPQGAISTEAFF.

The chain is built from TRBV29-1 and TRBJ2-5, with TRBD1 as a possible D gene (5 bases). The CDR3 runs 17 residues. V lost 4 bases, J lost 0 bases, and 21 bases lay in between. Germline CDR1 and CDR2: SQVTM and ANQGSEA. CDR3 in amino acids: CSVGMPAGSQHQETQYF. CDR3 nucleotide sequence: TGCAGCGTTGGTATGCCGGCAGGGTCACAGCACCAAGAGACCCAGTACTTC.

The rearrangement links TRBV19 to TRBJ1-5; TRBD1 is a possible D gene (6 bases). CDR1 is LNHDA, CDR2 SQIVND, per germline (reference sequence). The CDR3 has 16 residues. The germline V and J ends were trimmed by 3 bases and 2 bases, with 14 bases remaining between them. In DNA, the CDR3 is TGTGCCAGTAGTATTGGTGGGCACAGGGGCAATCAGCCCCAGCATTTT. Translated: CASSIGGHRGNQPQHF.

The rearrangement uses TRBV7-6 and TRBJ2-7, with D tentatively TRBD1 or TRBD2 (7 bases each). CDR1 is SGHVS, CDR2 FNYEAQ, per germline. The CDR3 has 13 residues. The V end was cut by 8 bases, the J end by 3 bases, with 14 bases between. In nucleotides, the CDR3 is TGTGCCAGCGGGGAGGGACAGCGCTACGAGCAGTACTTC. Translation gives CASGEGQRYEQYF.

The chain couples TRBV4-1 to TRBJ2-1; a possible D gene is TRBD1 (7 bases). Germline V CDR1 and CDR2: MGHRA, YSYEKL. The CDR3 runs 14 residues. Trimming took 4 bases from V and 6 from J, leaving 13 bases between them. CDR3 bases: TGCGCCAGCAGCCGGGCAGGGGGAGGCAATGAGCAGTTCTTC. Amino acids: CASSRAGGGNEQFF.

The chain combines TRBV7-9 with TRBJ1-4; 8 nucleotides match TRBD1. Germline values: CDR1 SEHNR, CDR2 FQNEAQ (reference sequence). The CDR3 has 15 amino acids. J was trimmed by 5 bases and V by 5 bases; bases with no gene match: 7. CDR3 amino acids: CASSITRQGNEKLFF. The CDR3 bases are TGTGCCAGCAGCATTACCCGACAGGGGAATGAAAAACTGTTTTTT.

This chain links TRBV6-5 with TRBJ2-5; the match to TRBD1 covers 9 bases. The CDR3 sequence is 15 residues long. From germline, CDR1 is MNHEY and CDR2 SVGAGI. After removal of 5 bases from V and 4 bases from J, the junction contained 8 bases not matched to a gene. CDR3 in amino acids: CASSPGTGSVETQYF. The CDR3 DNA is TGTGCCAGCAGTCCCGGGACAGGGTCAGTAGAGACCCAGTACTTC.

CDR3 nucleotide sequence: TGTGCCAGCAGCGTTAGTAGAGAGCGCCTTCAAGAGACCCAGTACTTC. Translated: CASSVSRERLQETQYF. The chain employs TRBV2 and TRBJ2-5; D remains unclear. This CDR3 is built from 16 residues. Germline CDR1 and CDR2: SNHLY and FYNNEI. V lost 6 bases and J lost 2, with 19 bases in between.

The chain employs TRBV7-3 and TRBJ2-3; TRBD1 or TRBD2 may be the D gene (5 bases each). This CDR3 contains 14 residues. Trimming took off 2 bases at V and 2 bases at J, with 8 bases between the two ends. From germline, CDR1 is SGHTA and CDR2 FQGTGA. This chain's CDR3 is CASSLPGPTDTQYF. The DNA for the CDR3 is TGTGCCAGCAGCTTACCGGGGCCCACAGATACGCAGTATTTT.